This is a list of T cell receptor beta chains from one sample in a study of blood T cell repertoires in COVID-19. Sequencing used immunoSEQ multiplex PCR; TCRdb keeps in-frame clones, though not all of them. Altogether around 130,000 clones are present, approximately 85% being singletons, with the ten largest covering 2.5% to 3%. The sequenced material came from peripheral blood. These receptors all stem from a man aged 45-65 years with acute or convalescent COVID-19. The CDR3 runs from the conserved cysteine through the conserved F or W. Each record gives: D gene, clone size, J gene, V gene, CDR3 protein, CDR3 DNA. The D gene is left open where the match is weak. Clone size is not always given. Where it is, it says once, few, many or a class for expanded clones.

.	.	TRBJ1-4	TRBV19	CASSPRAGPNEKLFF	TGTGCCAGTTCCCCCAGGGCCGGACCTAATGAAAAACTGTTTTTT
.	.	TRBJ1-3	TRBV30	CAWSVPGTSGNTIYF	TGTGCCTGGAGTGTACCGGGAACCTCTGGAAACACCATATATTTT
TRBD1	.	TRBJ2-3	TRBV3-1/TRBV3-2	CASSPRDRGADTQYF	TGTGCCAGCAGCCCCCGGGACAGGGGTGCAGATACGCAGTATTTT
TRBD2	.	TRBJ2-1	TRBV30	CAWSGGTSGTLQSSYNEQFF	TGTGCCTGGAGTGGGGGGACTAGCGGGACCCTGCAGAGCTCCTACAATGAGCAGTTCTTC
TRBD2	.	TRBJ2-7	TRBV28	CASSRLALIYEQYF	TGTGCCAGCAGCAGACTAGCCCTAATCTACGAGCAGTACTTC
.	.	TRBJ2-1	TRBV20-1	CSASRVHEQFF	TGCAGTGCTAGTCGTGTTCATGAGCAGTTCTTC
TRBD1	.	TRBJ2-3	TRBV5-6	CASSLSGTVTSTDTQYF	TGTGCCAGCAGCTTGTCCGGGACAGTAACTAGCACAGATACGCAGTATTTT
TRBD1	.	TRBJ2-7	TRBV6-6	CASSRPRQGTSYEQYF	TGTGCCAGCAGCCGCCCTAGACAGGGGACCTCCTACGAGCAGTACTTC
.	.	TRBJ1-1	TRBV28	CASKDSLTEAFF	TGTGCCAGCAAGGACAGTCTCACTGAAGCTTTCTTT
TRBD2	.	TRBJ2-3	TRBV28	CASSLSGTSGKTDTQYF	TGTGCCAGCAGTTTGTCCGGGACTAGCGGGAAGACAGATACGCAGTATTTT
.	.	TRBJ1-1	TRBV25-1	CASPLNTEAFF	TGTGCCAGCCCCTTGAACACTGAAGCTTTCTTT
.	.	TRBJ2-7	TRBV28	CASSSQGGRYEQYF	TGTGCCAGCAGTTCCCAGGGAGGACGCTACGAGCAGTACTTC
TRBD2	.	TRBJ2-1	TRBV6-1	CASSESRTSGSGYNEQFF	TGTGCCAGCAGTGAAAGCCGGACTAGCGGGAGCGGGTACAATGAGCAGTTCTTC
TRBD1	.	TRBJ1-6	TRBV27	CASRDSNSPLHF	TGTGCCAGTCGGGACAGTAATTCACCCCTCCACTTT
TRBD1	.	TRBJ2-7	TRBV6-5	CASSPTGAFYEQYF	TGTGCCAGCAGCCCGACAGGGGCCTTCTACGAGCAGTACTTC
.	.	TRBJ2-1	TRBV19	CASSISRGVSEQFF	TGTGCCAGTAGTATATCCCGCGGGGTGAGTGAGCAGTTCTTC
.	few	TRBJ2-7	TRBV18	CASSPGTSREQYF	TGTGCCAGCTCACCAGGAACCTCGAGGGAGCAGTACTTC
.	.	TRBJ1-3	TRBV7-9	CASSLAGTISGNTIYF	TGTGCCAGCAGCTTAGCCGGGACTATCTCTGGAAACACCATATATTTT
.	.	TRBJ1-1	TRBV20-1	CRPQGDTEAFF	TGCAGGCCTCAAGGGGACACTGAAGCTTTCTTT
.	.	TRBJ2-1	TRBV28	CASVVGGLENEQFF	TGTGCCAGCGTTGTGGGGGGTCTAGAGAATGAGCAGTTCTTC
TRBD2	once	TRBJ2-5	TRBV9	CASSVLSGSLGETQYF	TGTGCCAGCAGCGTATTGAGCGGGAGTTTGGGAGAGACCCAGTACTTC
TRBD1	.	TRBJ2-2	TRBV28	CASRGQGGSGELFF	TGTGCCAGCAGGGGACAGGGCGGATCAGGGGAGCTGTTTTTT
.	.	TRBJ2-7	TRBV23-1	CASSPRDWGYEQYF	TGCGCCAGCAGCCCCAGGGACTGGGGGTACGAGCAGTACTTC
TRBD1	many	TRBJ2-5	TRBV12-3/TRBV12-4	CASGGTDQETQYF	TGTGCCAGCGGTGGGACAGATCAAGAGACCCAGTACTTC
.	.	TRBJ2-2	TRBV6-5	CASTQHNTGELFF	TGTGCCAGCACCCAACACAATACCGGGGAGCTGTTTTTT
TRBD2	.	TRBJ2-7	TRBV6-5	CASSYLSGDSYEQYF	TGTGCCAGCAGTTACCTCAGCGGGGACTCCTACGAGCAGTACTTC
TRBD2	.	TRBJ2-1	TRBV11-3	CASRRTSGSYNEQFF	TGTGCCAGCAGACGGACTAGCGGTTCCTACAATGAGCAGTTCTTC
TRBD1	.	TRBJ1-2	TRBV5-1	CASSTGTGLVYGYTF	TGCGCCAGCAGCACTGGGACAGGATTGGTCTATGGCTACACCTTC
.	.	TRBJ2-2	TRBV7-3	CASRETTSGELFF	TGTGCCAGCAGGGAAACTACCTCCGGGGAGCTGTTTTTT
.	few	TRBJ2-2	TRBV6-5	CASSYSETANTGELFF	TGTGCCAGCAGTTACTCTGAGACAGCGAACACCGGGGAGCTGTTTTTT
.	once	TRBJ2-7	TRBV19	CASSMLGQGRYEQYF	TGTGCCAGTAGTATGCTGGGACAAGGGCGCTACGAGCAGTACTTC
.	once	TRBJ1-4	TRBV5-6	CASSWYTATNEKLFF	TGTGCCAGCAGCTGGTACACAGCAACTAATGAAAAACTGTTTTTT
.	.	TRBJ1-1	TRBV28	CASSLLNTDLDTEAFF	TGTGCCAGCAGTTTGTTAAACACGGACTTGGACACTGAAGCTTTCTTT
.	.	TRBJ2-1	TRBV5-6	CASSFSMSSYNEQFF	TGTGCCAGCAGCTTCTCTATGAGCTCCTACAATGAGCAGTTCTTC
TRBD1	.	TRBJ1-1	TRBV28	CASSQPPGQGAPVTEAFF	TGTGCCAGCAGTCAGCCGCCGGGACAGGGGGCGCCGGTCACTGAAGCTTTCTTT
.	.	TRBJ2-3	TRBV4-1	CASSLRDHTQYF	TGCGCCAGCAGCCTCCGGGATCATACGCAGTATTTT
.	.	TRBJ1-5	TRBV7-9	CASSLAGTGYQPQHF	TGTGCCAGCAGCTTAGCCGGGACTGGGTATCAGCCCCAGCATTTT
.	.	TRBJ1-1	TRBV5-1	CASNHRVGAFF	TGCGCCAGCAATCACAGGGTCGGAGCTTTCTTT
.	.	TRBJ1-3	TRBV6-5	CASTRAGGDTIYF	TGTGCCAGCACCCGGGCTGGAGGAGACACCATATATTTT
TRBD2	few	TRBJ2-1	TRBV11-2	CASSLALAGGVNEQFF	TGTGCCAGCAGCTTAGCTCTAGCGGGGGGGGTTAATGAGCAGTTCTTC
TRBD1	.	TRBJ2-7	TRBV6-5	CASSYERQGWYEQYF	TGTGCCAGCAGTTACGAACGACAGGGGTGGTACGAGCAGTACTTC
TRBD1	once	TRBJ1-5	TRBV15	CATSRFFRSQGGQLNQPQHF	TGTGCCACCAGCAGATTCTTCCGTTCACAGGGGGGACAGCTGAATCAGCCCCAGCATTTT
TRBD1	.	TRBJ2-1	TRBV19	CASTETPGQGSSGEQFF	TGTGCCAGTACCGAAACTCCGGGACAGGGATCATCAGGTGAGCAGTTCTTC
.	.	TRBJ2-1	TRBV3-1/TRBV3-2	CASSHYHSYNEQFF	TGTGCCAGCAGCCACTACCACTCCTACAATGAGCAGTTCTTC
.	.	TRBJ1-1	TRBV29-1	CSVESQPNTEAFF	TGCAGCGTTGAATCACAGCCGAACACTGAAGCTTTCTTT
.	once	TRBJ2-7	TRBV24-1	CATSDTYEQYF	TGTGCCACCAGTGACACCTACGAGCAGTACTTC
TRBD2	once	TRBJ2-1	TRBV7-3	CASSPSGLAEPQFF	TGTGCCAGCAGCCCCTCGGGACTAGCGGAGCCCCAGTTCTTC
TRBD1	once	TRBJ1-6	TRBV18	CASSFDRVSPLHF	TGTGCCAGCTCGTTCGACAGGGTTTCACCCCTCCACTTT
TRBD2	.	TRBJ2-1	TRBV10-3	CAISFSGKSYNEQFF	TGTGCCATCAGTTTTAGCGGGAAATCCTACAATGAGCAGTTCTTC
.	once	TRBJ2-7	TRBV7-9	CASSYNYEQYF	TGTGCCAGCAGCTACAACTACGAGCAGTACTTC
.	.	TRBJ1-5	TRBV4-1	CASSQGEEPPQHF	TGCGCCAGCAGCCAAGGGGAGGAGCCGCCCCAGCATTTT
TRBD2	.	TRBJ2-5	TRBV5-1	CASSNSGATQETQYF	TGCGCCAGCAGCAATAGCGGGGCAACACAAGAGACCCAGTACTTC
.	.	TRBJ2-2	TRBV5-1	CASFRDSSTGELFF	TGCGCCAGCTTTCGGGACTCTAGCACCGGGGAGCTGTTTTTT
.	.	TRBJ2-1	TRBV6-1	CASSVRATAQNNEQFF	TGTGCCAGCAGTGTGAGGGCCACTGCACAAAACAATGAGCAGTTCTTC
.	once	TRBJ1-6	TRBV3-1/TRBV3-2	CASSQDPGQNNSPLHF	TGTGCCAGCAGCCAAGACCCGGGACAAAATAATTCACCCCTCCACTTT
.	.	TRBJ2-7	TRBV11-2	CASSLAPGMRYEQYF	TGTGCCAGCAGCTTAGCACCAGGCATGCGCTACGAGCAGTACTTC
.	.	TRBJ1-6	TRBV6-1	CASSESRDFGRGDSPLHF	TGTGCCAGCAGTGAATCCCGGGATTTTGGGCGAGGAGATTCACCCCTCCACTTT
.	.	TRBJ2-3	TRBV5-1	CASSLGVRTDTQYF	TGCGCCAGCAGCTTAGGGGTACGCACAGATACGCAGTATTTT
.	.	TRBJ2-7	TRBV27	CASSSGTSYEQYF	TGTGCCAGCAGTTCCGGGACTTCCTACGAGCAGTACTTC